The 32 T cell receptor beta chains below all came from one sample that was sequenced in a study of molecular identifiers for immune sequencing clone quantification (dated by TCRdb to the late 2010s). The library was made by PCR. Sequenced using an Illumina HiSeq 4000. The public reads were reanalyzed by TCRdb: fastp trimming at Q25, MiXCR alignment, in-frame beta chains only. A single entry per CDR3 protein holds the most common genes and DNA from its merged rows. This sample holds just under 65,000 distinct CDR3 sequences; 15% to 20% were observed only once. The top ten clonotypes cover 1.4% to 1.5% of the sample. The source material was naive CD8+ T cells from blood, with Jurkat cell RNA spiked in. Explained via the paper, the cell subset or site label denotes: FACS-sorted CD8+CD4-CCR7+CD45RA+ naive T cells. The source is a human donor in good health. Some libraries in this study had Jurkat cell RNA spiked in.

In its sample, this clonotype was seen many times. This CDR3 reads CSANPGGNTDTQYF. CDR3 nucleotide sequence: TGCAGTGCTAATCCGGGAGGAAATACAGATACGCAGTATTTT. The chain is built from TRBV20-1 and TRBJ2-3, with TRBD2 identical over 7 bases. Germline trimming cut 4 bases from V and 3 bases from J; bases unmatched to any gene: 7. Looked up from germline, CDR1 is DFQATT and CDR2 is SNEGSKA (reference sequence). The CDR3 is 14 residues long.

This clonotype was picked up many times. The chain carries TRBV12-5 and TRBJ1-2; 8 positions match TRBD1. Germline V gene data show CDR1 as LGHNT and CDR2 as FRNRAP. V dropped 4 bases and J dropped 10; count of bases not matched to a gene: 8. The CDR3 is 13 amino acids. For the CDR3, the DNA is TGTGCTAGTGGTTACGACAGGGGATATACCTACACCTTC. Amino acids: CASGYDRGYTYTF.

In this sample, this clonotype turned up once. The rearrangement links TRBV12-3 or TRBV12-4 to TRBJ2-3, with D hard to call. The V end was cut by 6 bases, the J end by 6 bases, with 7 bases between. CDR3 length equals 11 residues. The CDR3 sequence is CASSPADTQYF. The DNA of the CDR3 is TGTGCCAGCAGCCCCGCGGATACGCAGTATTTT.

This clonotype was counted at least ten times. V gene TRBV6-1 combines with J gene TRBJ2-1; maybe TRBD2 (6 bases). Trimming took off 2 bases at V and 4 bases at J, with 15 bases between the two ends. This CDR3 comprises 16 residues. CDR1 is MNHNS and CDR2 is SASEGT in the germline V gene. The CDR3 coding sequence is TGTGCCAGCAGTGAATGGATTACGGGAGTTTACAATGAGCAGTTCTTC. This encodes CASSEWITGVYNEQFF.

This clonotype was counted many times. The CDR3 spells CASSHGWSDNEQFF. Written as DNA, the CDR3 is TGTGCCAGCAGCCATGGGTGGTCGGACAATGAGCAGTTCTTC. V usage is TRBV7-2 and J usage is TRBJ2-1, with no clear D. Trimming removed 5 bases at V and 5 bases at J, with 13 bases between. The CDR3 is 14 residues long. CDR1 is SGHTA and CDR2 is FQGNSA in the germline V gene. The whole variable domain, remainder taken from reference TRBV7-2 and TRBJ2-1, is GAGVSQSPSNKVTEKGKDVELRCDPISGHTALYWYRQSLGQGLEFLIYFQGNSAPDKSGLPSDRFSAERTGGSVSTLTIQRTQQEDSAVYLCASSHGWSDNEQFFGPGTRLTVL.

This clonotype was recorded many times. The CDR3, as DNA: TGTGCCAGCAGCCAAACCCTGCGAGGCGGAGAGTACAATGAGCAGTTCTTC. Protein product: CASSQTLRGGEYNEQFF. The chain links TRBV4-2 to TRBJ2-1; D is ambiguous. This CDR3 contains 17 residues. The V gene's germline CDR1 is LGHNA and CDR2 YNFKEQ. Trimming left V 2 bases short and J 4 bases short, with 18 bases between.

Concerning this clonotype: A much more abundant neighbour one base away suggests this may be a read error. CDR3 bases: TGTGCCAGCAGCTTGGCGGGAACAGGTACGCAGTATTTT. Translated: CASSLAGTGTQYF. The genes are TRBV7-9 and TRBJ2-3; weak D call: TRBD2 (6 bases). This CDR3 comprises 13 residues. Per germline, CDR1 SEHNR and CDR2 FQNEAQ (reference sequence).

In its sample, this clonotype was seen a few times. This chain joins TRBV3-1 and TRBJ2-1; TRBD2 aligns across 11 bases. V lost 4 bases and J lost 7; bases outside the gene matches: 9. Germline V lookup: CDR1 LGHDT, CDR2 YNNKEL (reference sequence). The CDR3 consists of 16 residues. CDR3 bases: TGTGCCAGCAGCCTTGAAACTAGCGGGAGTTTAAATGAGCAGTTCTTC. Its translation: CASSLETSGSLNEQFF.

For this clonotype: This may be a read error, as it is one base from a much larger clone. J is TRBJ2-7 and V is TRBV25-1, with 8 bases aligning to TRBD2. The CDR3 extends over 16 amino acids. Germline lookup yields CDR1 MGHDK and CDR2 SYGVNS. CDR3 nucleotide sequence: TGTGCCAACAGTGTTTGGGAGGCGGGGGGAACCTACGAGCAGTACTTC. Protein sequence: CANSVWEAGGTYEQYF.

This clonotype was observed at least ten times. This sequence joins TRBV14 and TRBJ2-3; 8 bases map to TRBD1. The V segment lost 6 bases and the J segment 3 bases; nucleotides outside the gene matches: 8. The CDR3 has 15 residues. Germline CDR1 and CDR2: SGHDN and FVKESK. CDR3 protein: CASSFGTGGTDTQYF. DNA for the CDR3: TGTGCCAGCAGTTTCGGGACAGGCGGGACAGATACGCAGTATTTT.

Ten or more counts support this clonotype. The chain is built from TRBV6-1 and TRBJ1-5; 9 bases map to TRBD1. The CDR3 has 17 amino acids. CDR1 is MNHNS and CDR2 is SASEGT in the germline V gene. Germline trimming cut 2 bases from V and 5 bases from J; bases unmatched to any gene: 10. CDR3 sequence reads: CASSEMVSGQGDQPQHF. The CDR3 DNA follows: TGTGCCAGCAGTGAAATGGTGTCGGGACAGGGAGATCAGCCCCAGCATTTT.

Many counts were recorded for this clonotype. This chain uses TRBV7-9 with TRBJ1-2; 7 bases match TRBD1. Germline V CDR1 and CDR2: SEHNR, FQNEAQ (reference sequence). J was trimmed by 6 bases and V by 6 bases; bases with no gene match: 13. This CDR3 comprises 15 residues. The chain's CDR3 is CASSFGKGAGNGYTF. DNA for the CDR3: TGTGCCAGCAGTTTCGGGAAGGGGGCCGGGAATGGCTACACCTTC.

Ten or more counts support this clonotype. The chain combines TRBV28 with TRBJ2-5; 10 nucleotides match TRBD1. Germline V lookup: CDR1 MDHEN, CDR2 SYDVKM. CDR3 length equals 15 residues. Trimming at V came to 5 bases and at J to 5 bases, leaving 8 bases not matched to a gene. This CDR3 is CASSPRTGGVETQYF. As DNA, the CDR3 is TGTGCCAGCAGTCCAAGGACAGGGGGGGTCGAGACCCAGTACTTC.

Comment on this clonotype: A read error may explain this, as a much larger clone is one base away. The chain combines TRBV7-9 with TRBJ1-1; 7 bases agree with TRBD1. CDR1 SEHNR and CDR2 FQNEAQ come from the germline V gene (reference sequence). V trimming: 0 bases; J trimming: 10 bases; junction bases outside the gene matches: 11. The CDR3 contains 15 residues. CDR3 coding DNA: TGTGCCAGCAGCTTAGCGGAGCAGGGGGATTATGGAGCTTTCTTT. This sequence encodes CASSLAEQGDYGAFF.

This clonotype has ten or more counts. The chain has TRBV18 and TRBJ1-1, with 9 bases fitting TRBD1. The CDR3 totals 15 residues. Germline assignment: CDR1 KGHSH and CDR2 LQKENI. V dropped 5 bases and J dropped 2; count of bases not matched to a gene: 6. The CDR3 DNA sequence: TGTGCCAGCTCAGAACGGGACAGGGTTAACACTGAAGCTTTCTTT. Its translation: CASSERDRVNTEAFF.

Ten or more counts support this clonotype. The chain uses TRBV10-3 and TRBJ2-7; 9 bases line up with TRBD2. The CDR3 loop spans 16 amino acids. In germline, CDR1 is ENHRY, CDR2 SYGVKD. V lost 7 bases, J lost 4 bases, and 14 bases stayed unmatched. The CDR3 bases are TGTGCCATCACAAATGGAAAGCTTAGCGGGAGTTACGAGCAGTACTTC. Protein product: CAITNGKLSGSYEQYF.

This clonotype was seen repeatedly, ten times or more. The chain joins TRBV9 to TRBJ1-1, with unresolved D. V dropped 0 bases and J dropped 5 bases, with 8 bases sitting between them. The germline gives CDR1 SGDLS, CDR2 YYNGEE. This CDR3 comprises 13 residues. CDR3 nucleotide sequence: TGTGCCAGCAGCGTAGGAGGGCTAACTGAAGCTTTCTTT. Its translation is CASSVGGLTEAFF.

This clonotype has ten or more counts. The gene calls are TRBV7-2 and TRBJ2-7; D could derive from TRBD1 or TRBD2 (5 bases each). This CDR3 has 13 amino acids. Trimming removed 8 bases at V and 2 bases at J, with 13 bases between. Germline CDR1 reads SGHTA; CDR2 reads FQGNSA. CDR3 nucleotides: TGTGCCAGCCGGGCCGGGGACCCCTACGAGCAGTACTTC. Its protein is CASRAGDPYEQYF.

This clonotype was recorded many times. One end of the junction is discordant with germline, which a read error may explain. The CDR3 sequence is CASSAGLAGVWRGQEAQYF. CDR3 DNA: TGTGCCAGCAGTGCTGGACTAGCGGGAGTATGGAGGGGCCAAGAGGCCCAGTACTTC. The rearrangement uses TRBV6-2 or TRBV6-3 and TRBJ2-5, with TRBD2 identical over 13 bases. Germline loops: CDR1 MNHEY, CDR2 SVGEGT. The CDR3 runs 19 residues.

To note about this clonotype: One base away lies a much larger clone, so this may be a sequencing read error. As DNA, the CDR3 is TGCGCCAGCAGCCAAGATGGTAGCGGCAACAATGAGCAGTTCTTC. This codes for CASSQDGSGNNEQFF. V is TRBV4-1 and J is TRBJ2-1, with D perhaps TRBD2 (6 bases). V lost 0 bases, J lost 5 bases, and 11 bases lay in between. CDR1 and CDR2 (germline): MGHRA, YSYEKL. The CDR3 is made up of 15 amino acids.

This clonotype showed up many times. This chain links TRBV27 with TRBJ1-1, with D possibly TRBD1 on 6 matching bases. In germline, CDR1 is MNHEY, CDR2 SMNVEV (reference sequence). Trimming stripped 3 bases from V and 4 bases from J, with 12 bases between. The CDR3 runs 14 residues. CDR3 amino acids: CASSLGGVGTEAFF. CDR3 bases: TGTGCCAGCAGTTTGGGGGGCGTCGGCACTGAAGCTTTCTTT.

With respect to this clonotype: Possible read error: a much larger clone is one base away. This chain links TRBV6-2 or TRBV6-3 with TRBJ2-1; 8 nucleotides align to TRBD1. CDR1 is MNHEY, CDR2 SVGEGT, per germline. V lost 5 bases to trimming and J lost 7 bases; unmatched junction nucleotides: 7. The CDR3 loop spans 14 amino acids. In DNA form, the CDR3 reads TGTGCCAGCAGTCACATGCGGACAGGGAATGAGCAGTTCTTC. It yields the protein CASSHMRTGNEQFF.

V usage is TRBV6-2 or TRBV6-3 and J usage is TRBJ2-1; 16 nucleotides line up with TRBD2. This CDR3 has 17 residues. CDR1 and CDR2 from the germline V gene are MNHEY and SVGEGT. Germline trimming cut 4 bases from V and 7 bases from J; bases unmatched to any gene: 7. In nucleotides, the CDR3 is TGTGCCAGCAGTTTGGGACTAGCGGGAGGGCCGTGGAATGAGCAGTTCTTC. Its protein product is CASSLGLAGGPWNEQFF.

This clonotype was counted ten times or more. The chain has TRBV30 and TRBJ1-1, with 9 bases identical to TRBD1. This CDR3 is built from 13 residues. With V trimmed by 0 bases and J by 7 bases, 3 bases remained unmatched. Germline V gene sequence: CDR1 GTSNPN, CDR2 SVGIG (reference sequence). The CDR3 here is CAWSVGQGNEAFF. Here the CDR3 DNA reads TGTGCCTGGAGTGTGGGACAGGGCAATGAAGCTTTCTTT.

This clonotype was observed at least ten times. The gene calls are TRBV7-8 and TRBJ2-6; 8 positions agree with TRBD1. The J segment lost 0 bases and the V segment lost 5 bases, leaving 6 bases of the junction unmatched. Germline values: CDR1 SGHVS, CDR2 FQNEAQ. The length of the CDR3 is 17 residues. The CDR3 DNA sequence: TGTGCCAGCAGCAGTTGGGACAGGCACTCTGGGGCCAACGTCCTGACTTTC. This translates into CASSSWDRHSGANVLTF.

This clonotype was observed many times. The V gene is TRBV2, the J gene TRBJ2-3; D might be TRBD1 (6 bases). Germline loops: CDR1 SNHLY, CDR2 FYNNEI. This CDR3 region has 17 residues. V lost 3 bases and J 5 bases, leaving 21 bases between the germline ends. The CDR3 sequence: CASSERGQTGGIDTQYF. Here the CDR3 DNA reads TGTGCCAGCAGTGAGAGGGGACAAACAGGAGGTATAGATACGCAGTATTTT. The full variable domain, its missing parts supplied by reference TRBV2 and TRBJ2-3, is EPEVTQTPSHQVTQMGQEVILRCVPISNHLYFYWYRQILGQKVEFLVSFYNNEISEKSEIFDDQFSVERPDGSNFTLKIRSTKLEDSAMYFCASSERGQTGGIDTQYFGPGTRLTVL.

This clonotype was detected many times. The genes are TRBV12-3 or TRBV12-4 and TRBJ2-5; D gene ambiguous. The CDR3 extends over 15 amino acids. Trimming removed 6 bases from V and 2 bases from J, with 16 bases in between. This chain's CDR3 is CASSPPPGPQETQYF. The CDR3 region has the DNA TGTGCCAGCAGCCCGCCCCCCGGCCCACAAGAGACCCAGTACTTC.

The table lists this clonotype with many counts. The J gene is TRBJ2-6, the V gene TRBV14, with D maybe TRBD1 (6 bases). The CDR3 loop spans 18 amino acids. Per germline, CDR1 SGHDN and CDR2 FVKESK. Trimming stripped 1 base from V and 1 base from J, with 14 bases between. The CDR3 nucleotides read TGTGCCAGCAGCCAAGGGCCAATCAGGGGATCTGGGGCCAACGTCCTGACTTTC. This gives the protein CASSQGPIRGSGANVLTF.

The table lists this clonotype with a few counts. The chain employs TRBV19 and TRBJ2-7; D uncertain. Germline-derived CDR1 and CDR2 are LNHDA and SQIVND (reference sequence). The CDR3 spans 13 residues. V gave up 1 base and J gave up 5 bases, with 9 bases separating them. The CDR3 DNA reads TGTGCCAGTAGTATAGCGCCGAGTAACGAGCAGTACTTC. It is translated as CASSIAPSNEQYF.

Ten or more counts support this clonotype. The chain employs TRBV24-1 and TRBJ2-5; TRBD2 aligns across 11 bases. The CDR3 covers 20 residues. Per germline, CDR1 KGHDR and CDR2 SFDVKD. V shed 4 bases and J 2 bases; nucleotides not matched to a gene: 17. This CDR3 reads CATSDRLTQLAGEIQETQYF. The CDR3 bases are TGTGCCACCAGTGACCGACTCACCCAACTAGCGGGAGAGATACAAGAGACCCAGTACTTC.

This clonotype was seen repeatedly, ten times or more. The chain recombines TRBV7-6 with TRBJ2-3; D unresolved. Germline V gene sequence: CDR1 SGHVS, CDR2 FNYEAQ. This CDR3 comprises 12 residues. The V gene lost 5 bases and the J gene lost 4 bases, with 7 bases spanning the gap. CDR3 bases: TGTGCCAGCAGCCGGCTGGCAGATACGCAGTATTTT. This translates into CASSRLADTQYF.

At least ten counts were recorded for this clonotype. The rearrangement uses TRBV27 and TRBJ2-2; D perhaps matches TRBD2 (6 bases). Germline values: CDR1 MNHEY, CDR2 SMNVEV (reference sequence). Deletions cut 3 bases from V and 1 base from J, with 15 bases between. The CDR3 sequence is 17 residues long. In nucleotides, the CDR3 is TGTGCCAGCAGTTTGTTCAGCGGAGGGATGAACACCGGGGAGCTGTTTTTT. This gives the protein CASSLFSGGMNTGELFF.